This TCR beta chain was obtained from a study of cytomegalovirus exposure and HLA in healthy donors. Study details: The roughly 120 validation repertoires, a later analysis reported, used the same platform as the approximately 630 first-cohort repertoires. Overall study results and limits: It was approximately 150 TCR beta chains that were listed as cytomegalovirus-associated. According to a subsequent analysis, TCR clusters identified in the first cohort showed a tendency to co-occur across the roughly 120 validation repertoires. Specificity of three CMV-associated chains for CMV antigens was verified in vitro.

The data were produced by immunoSEQ multiplex PCR, yet TCRdb's version contains in-frame clones alone and is incomplete. The sample lists about 130,000 clones; around 94% were seen once. The V end lost 5 bases, the J end lost 3 bases, and 22 bases lay between the germline ends. Germline CDR1 is SGHVS and CDR2 is FNYEAQ. CDR3 size: 17 residues. Note on this clone: As yet, its antigen is unknown.

The rearrangement uses TRBV7-6 and TRBJ2-5; the D gene is possibly TRBD2 (5 bases). The clonotype originates from a young woman in good health and CMV-seronegative. The sample consisted of PBMCs. CDR3 sequence: CASSDQTGLSGKETQYF. The CDR3 DNA reads TGTGCCAGCAGCGACCAAACGGGTTTAAGCGGTAAAGAGACCCAGTACTTC.